This TCR beta chain comes out of a study of control samples from healthy donors and cancer patients. Sequencing used immunoSEQ multiplex PCR; TCRdb keeps in-frame clones, though not all of them. Of about 180,000 clones detected, around nine tenths appear once; the ten largest clones hold approximately 1.5%. Trimming took 0 bases from V and 10 from J, leaving 13 bases between them. Germline lookup yields CDR1 SGHRS and CDR2 YFSETQ. The CDR3 covers 13 residues. The source material was blood. The chain links TRBV5-1 to TRBJ1-1; D ambiguous. The source is a man aged 30 to 39 in good health. DNA of the CDR3: TGCGCCAGCAGCTTGGCCGGATGGAGCGGAGCTTTCTTT. As protein: CASSLAGWSGAFF.